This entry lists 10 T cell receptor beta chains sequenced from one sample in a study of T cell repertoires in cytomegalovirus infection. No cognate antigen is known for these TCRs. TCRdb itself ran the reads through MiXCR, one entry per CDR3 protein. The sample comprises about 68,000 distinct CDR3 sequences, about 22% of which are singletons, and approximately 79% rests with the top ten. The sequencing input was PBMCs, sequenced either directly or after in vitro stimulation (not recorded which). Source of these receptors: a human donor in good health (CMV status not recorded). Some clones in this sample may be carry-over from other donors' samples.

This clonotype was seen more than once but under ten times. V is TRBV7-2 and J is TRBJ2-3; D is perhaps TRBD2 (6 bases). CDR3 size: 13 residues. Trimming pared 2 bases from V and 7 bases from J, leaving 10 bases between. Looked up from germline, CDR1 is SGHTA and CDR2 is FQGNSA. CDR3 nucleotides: TGTGCCAGCAGCTTATCTCGGGAGAATACGCAGTATTTT. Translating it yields CASSLSRENTQYF.

The CDR3 bases are TGCGCCAGCAGCCCCGGTCCCGGGCAAATAAATGGCTACACCTTC. It is translated as CASSPGPGQINGYTF. The J gene is TRBJ1-2, the V gene TRBV4-3; D unclear. CDR1 and CDR2 from the germline V gene are LGHNA and YSLEER. Trimming took off 4 bases at V and 6 bases at J, with 18 bases between the two ends. The CDR3 loop spans 15 amino acids.

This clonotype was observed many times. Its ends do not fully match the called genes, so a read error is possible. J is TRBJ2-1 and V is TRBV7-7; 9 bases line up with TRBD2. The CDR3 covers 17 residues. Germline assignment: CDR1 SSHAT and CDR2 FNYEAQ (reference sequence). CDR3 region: CASSLGWLREGRNEQFF. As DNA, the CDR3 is TGTGCTAGCAGCTTAGGTTGGTTGCGGGAGGGCAGGAATGAGCAGTTCTTC.

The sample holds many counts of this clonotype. CDR3 DNA sequence: TGTGCCAGCAGCTTAGTCGGAGCAGCTCAAGAGACCCAGTACTTC. As protein: CASSLVGAAQETQYF. This chain links TRBV7-2 with TRBJ2-5; D is undetermined. The V end was cut by 1 base, the J end by 2 bases, with 11 bases between. The germline gives CDR1 SGHTA, CDR2 FQGNSA. The CDR3 contains 15 residues. The full variable domain, completed using reference TRBV7-2 and TRBJ2-5, is GAGVSQSPSNKVTEKGKDVELRCDPISGHTALYWYRQSLGQGLEFLIYFQGNSAPDKSGLPSDRFSAERTGGSVSTLTIQRTQQEDSAVYLCASSLVGAAQETQYFGPGTRLLVL.

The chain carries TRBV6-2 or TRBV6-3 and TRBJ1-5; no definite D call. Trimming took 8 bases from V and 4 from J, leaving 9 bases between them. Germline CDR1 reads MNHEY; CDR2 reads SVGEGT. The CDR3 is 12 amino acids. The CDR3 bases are TGTGCCAGCGGTCTTCCTAATCAGCCCCAGCATTTT. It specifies CASGLPNQPQHF.

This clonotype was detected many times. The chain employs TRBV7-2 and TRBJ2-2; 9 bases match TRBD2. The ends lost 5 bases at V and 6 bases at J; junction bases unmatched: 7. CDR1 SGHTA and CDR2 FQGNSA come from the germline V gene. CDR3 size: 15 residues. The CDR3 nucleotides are TGTGCCAGCAGCCCGAGGGGCGGGAGGGCCGGGGAGCTGTTTTTT. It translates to CASSPRGGRAGELFF.

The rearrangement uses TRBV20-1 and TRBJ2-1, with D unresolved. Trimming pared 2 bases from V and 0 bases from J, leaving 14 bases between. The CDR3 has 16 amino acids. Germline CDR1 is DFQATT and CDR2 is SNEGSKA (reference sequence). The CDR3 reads CSARPGQASSYNEQFF. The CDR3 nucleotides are TGCAGTGCTAGACCTGGCCAGGCAAGCTCCTACAATGAGCAGTTCTTC.

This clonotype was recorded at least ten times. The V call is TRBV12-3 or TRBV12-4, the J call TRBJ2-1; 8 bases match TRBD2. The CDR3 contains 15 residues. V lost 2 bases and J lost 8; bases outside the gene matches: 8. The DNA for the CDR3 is TGTGCCAGCAGTTTATTGGGACTAGTATTGGATGAGCAGTTCTTC. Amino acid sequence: CASSLLGLVLDEQFF.

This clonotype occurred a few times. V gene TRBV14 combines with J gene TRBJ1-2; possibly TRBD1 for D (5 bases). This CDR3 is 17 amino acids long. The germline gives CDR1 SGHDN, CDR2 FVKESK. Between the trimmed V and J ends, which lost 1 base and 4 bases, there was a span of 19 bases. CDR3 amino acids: CASSQARRDERFYGYTF. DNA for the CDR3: TGTGCCAGCAGCCAAGCCCGGCGGGACGAAAGATTCTATGGCTACACCTTC.

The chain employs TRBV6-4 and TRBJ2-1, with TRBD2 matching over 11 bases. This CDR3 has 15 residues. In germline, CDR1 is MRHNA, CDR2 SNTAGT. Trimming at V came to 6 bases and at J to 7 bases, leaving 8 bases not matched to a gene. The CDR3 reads CASSPGTSGGNEQFF. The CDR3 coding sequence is TGTGCCAGCAGCCCAGGGACTAGCGGAGGAAATGAGCAGTTCTTC.